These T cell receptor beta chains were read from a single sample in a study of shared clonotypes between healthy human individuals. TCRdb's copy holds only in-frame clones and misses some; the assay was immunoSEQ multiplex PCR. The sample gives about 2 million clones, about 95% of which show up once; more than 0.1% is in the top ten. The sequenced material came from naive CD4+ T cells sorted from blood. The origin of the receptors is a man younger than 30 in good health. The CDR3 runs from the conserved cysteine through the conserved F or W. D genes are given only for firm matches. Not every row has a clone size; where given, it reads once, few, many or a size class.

CDR3 protein: CASSSSTGPNQPQHF; CDR3 DNA: TGTGCCAGCAGCTCCTCGACAGGGCCCAATCAGCCCCAGCATTTT; J gene: TRBJ1-5; V gene: TRBV28; D gene: TRBD1; clone size: NA
CDR3 protein: CASSLLAGVNEQYF; CDR3 DNA: TGTGCCAGCAGCTTATTAGCGGGAGTAAACGAGCAGTACTTC; J gene: TRBJ2-7; V gene: TRBV11-2; D gene: TRBD2; clone size: NA
CDR3 protein: CASSLVIYNEQFF; CDR3 DNA: TGTGCCAGCAGCTTAGTTATCTACAATGAGCAGTTCTTC; J gene: TRBJ2-1; V gene: TRBV7-9; D gene: NA; clone size: NA
CDR3 protein: CASSLTRRSSYNEQFF; CDR3 DNA: TGTGCCAGCAGTCTCACACGCAGGAGCTCCTACAATGAGCAGTTCTTC; J gene: TRBJ2-1; V gene: TRBV27; D gene: NA; clone size: NA
CDR3 protein: CASSPGLPGEKLFF; CDR3 DNA: TGTGCTAGCAGCCCGGGACTGCCTGGGGAAAAACTGTTTTTT; J gene: TRBJ1-4; V gene: TRBV7-7; D gene: NA; clone size: NA
CDR3 protein: CASSQGTGRQETQYF; CDR3 DNA: TGCGCCAGCAGCCAAGGGACAGGGAGACAAGAGACCCAGTACTTC; J gene: TRBJ2-5; V gene: TRBV4-1; D gene: TRBD1; clone size: NA
CDR3 protein: CASSLYGTGREQYF; CDR3 DNA: TGTGCCAGCAGCTTATACGGGACAGGGCGCGAGCAGTACTTC; J gene: TRBJ2-7; V gene: TRBV7-2; D gene: TRBD1; clone size: NA
CDR3 protein: CASSVDGTRTDTQYF; CDR3 DNA: TGTGCCAGCAGCGTAGATGGAACACGCACAGATACGCAGTATTTT; J gene: TRBJ2-3; V gene: TRBV9; D gene: NA; clone size: once
CDR3 protein: CAWSSRSGEKLFF; CDR3 DNA: TGTGCCTGGAGTTCCCGTTCAGGCGAAAAACTGTTTTTT; J gene: TRBJ1-4; V gene: TRBV30; D gene: NA; clone size: NA
CDR3 protein: CSVGLAGAFYTDTQYF; CDR3 DNA: TGCAGCGTTGGACTAGCGGGGGCATTCTACACAGATACGCAGTATTTT; J gene: TRBJ2-3; V gene: TRBV29-1; D gene: TRBD2; clone size: NA
CDR3 protein: CASSLVVGRKTGELFF; CDR3 DNA: TGCGCCAGCAGCTTGGTCGTCGGCAGAAAAACCGGGGAGCTGTTTTTT; J gene: TRBJ2-2; V gene: TRBV5-1; D gene: NA; clone size: NA
CDR3 protein: CASGRTGYEQYF; CDR3 DNA: TGTGCCAGCGGGAGGACAGGGTACGAGCAGTACTTC; J gene: TRBJ2-7; V gene: TRBV6-1; D gene: TRBD1; clone size: NA
CDR3 protein: CASSGGGGSSNQPQHF; CDR3 DNA: TGTGCCAGCAGTGGTGGAGGCGGGTCAAGCAATCAGCCCCAGCATTTT; J gene: TRBJ1-5; V gene: TRBV2; D gene: NA; clone size: few
CDR3 protein: CASSRRSDTYEQYF; CDR3 DNA: TGTGCCAGTAGTAGGAGGAGCGATACCTACGAGCAGTACTTC; J gene: TRBJ2-7; V gene: TRBV19; D gene: NA; clone size: NA
CDR3 protein: CASSYRANTEAFF; CDR3 DNA: TGTGCCAGCAGTTACAGGGCCAACACTGAAGCTTTCTTT; J gene: TRBJ1-1; V gene: TRBV27; D gene: NA; clone size: NA
CDR3 protein: CASSQVWLLNTEAFF; CDR3 DNA: TGCGCCAGCAGCCAAGTATGGCTGCTGAACACTGAAGCTTTCTTT; J gene: TRBJ1-1; V gene: TRBV4-1; D gene: NA; clone size: once
CDR3 protein: CASSLEVGRTDTQYF; CDR3 DNA: TGTGCCAGCAGCTTGGAAGTCGGTCGGACAGATACGCAGTATTTT; J gene: TRBJ2-3; V gene: TRBV5-4; D gene: NA; clone size: NA
CDR3 protein: CASSAGTGYNEQFF; CDR3 DNA: TGTGCCAGCAGCGCCGGGACAGGGTACAATGAGCAGTTCTTC; J gene: TRBJ2-1; V gene: TRBV13; D gene: TRBD1; clone size: NA
CDR3 protein: CATSRGAGAGNEQFF; CDR3 DNA: TGTGCCACCAGCAGAGGCGCGGGAGCAGGTAATGAGCAGTTCTTC; J gene: TRBJ2-1; V gene: TRBV15; D gene: TRBD2; clone size: NA
CDR3 protein: CASSLDGTYSTDTQYF; CDR3 DNA: TGTGCCAGCAGCTTAGATGGGACGTATAGCACAGATACGCAGTATTTT; J gene: TRBJ2-3; V gene: TRBV7-9; D gene: NA; clone size: NA
CDR3 protein: CASSLPGGLVSGTDTQYF; CDR3 DNA: TGTGCCAGCAGCTTGCCAGGGGGCCTGGTGAGTGGCACAGATACGCAGTATTTT; J gene: TRBJ2-3; V gene: TRBV5-5; D gene: TRBD1; clone size: NA
CDR3 protein: CASSLASGGSISYEQYF; CDR3 DNA: TGCGCCAGCAGCTTGGCGTCAGGAGGCAGTATCTCCTACGAGCAGTACTTC; J gene: TRBJ2-7; V gene: TRBV5-1; D gene: NA; clone size: NA
CDR3 protein: CASTRDSKAFF; CDR3 DNA: TGTGCCAGCACCCGGGACAGCAAAGCTTTCTTT; J gene: TRBJ1-1; V gene: TRBV28; D gene: TRBD1; clone size: NA
CDR3 protein: CAISVRGEKLFF; CDR3 DNA: TGTGCCATCAGTGTTCGGGGGGAAAAACTGTTTTTT; J gene: TRBJ1-4; V gene: TRBV10-3; D gene: NA; clone size: NA
CDR3 protein: CASSLDRLNTEAFF; CDR3 DNA: TGTGCCAGCAGTCTCGACCGTCTGAACACTGAAGCTTTCTTT; J gene: TRBJ1-1; V gene: TRBV7-3; D gene: NA; clone size: NA
CDR3 protein: CASSLVWQVAYEQYF; CDR3 DNA: TGTGCCAGCAGCTTAGTTTGGCAGGTAGCCTACGAGCAGTACTTC; J gene: TRBJ2-7; V gene: TRBV11-2; D gene: NA; clone size: NA
CDR3 protein: CATSKGFDYGYTF; CDR3 DNA: TGTGCCACCAGCAAGGGTTTCGACTATGGCTACACCTTC; J gene: TRBJ1-2; V gene: TRBV15; D gene: NA; clone size: NA
CDR3 protein: CASSRFELNTEAFF; CDR3 DNA: TGTGCCAGCAGCCGATTCGAATTGAACACTGAAGCTTTCTTT; J gene: TRBJ1-1; V gene: TRBV14; D gene: NA; clone size: NA
CDR3 protein: CASSRLTLSSYEQYF; CDR3 DNA: TGCGCCAGCAGTCGCCTTACTTTGAGCTCCTACGAGCAGTACTTC; J gene: TRBJ2-7; V gene: TRBV5-1; D gene: NA; clone size: NA
CDR3 protein: CASSEQRAQYF; CDR3 DNA: TGTGCCAGCAGTGAACAACGGGCCCAGTACTTC; J gene: TRBJ2-5; V gene: TRBV6-1; D gene: NA; clone size: NA
CDR3 protein: CASSHVTDVLGEAFF; CDR3 DNA: TGCGCCAGCAGCCACGTGACAGACGTACTCGGTGAAGCTTTCTTT; J gene: TRBJ1-1; V gene: TRBV4-1; D gene: NA; clone size: NA
CDR3 protein: CAWSAPSSGGTDTQYF; CDR3 DNA: TGTGCCTGGAGTGCCCCATCCTCCGGTGGGACAGATACGCAGTATTTT; J gene: TRBJ2-3; V gene: TRBV30; D gene: NA; clone size: NA
CDR3 protein: CASSLPGLYSGELFF; CDR3 DNA: TGTGCCAGCTCACTTCCGGGACTATACTCCGGGGAGCTGTTTTTT; J gene: TRBJ2-2; V gene: TRBV18; D gene: TRBD2; clone size: NA
CDR3 protein: CATSPQGRANEKLFF; CDR3 DNA: TGTGCCACCTCGCCCCAGGGCAGGGCTAATGAAAAACTGTTTTTT; J gene: TRBJ1-4; V gene: TRBV6-1; D gene: NA; clone size: NA
CDR3 protein: CASSIRLDTQYF; CDR3 DNA: TGTGCCAGTAGTATTCGCCTCGATACGCAGTATTTT; J gene: TRBJ2-3; V gene: TRBV19; D gene: NA; clone size: NA
CDR3 protein: CASSVTSSTYEQYF; CDR3 DNA: TGTGCCAGCAGCGTGACGTCCTCCACCTACGAGCAGTACTTC; J gene: TRBJ2-7; V gene: TRBV7-2; D gene: NA; clone size: NA
CDR3 protein: CASSQGQGAYEQYF; CDR3 DNA: TGCGCCAGCAGCCAAGGACAAGGCGCGTACGAGCAGTACTTC; J gene: TRBJ2-7; V gene: TRBV4-1; D gene: NA; clone size: few
CDR3 protein: CASSGLAGYNEQFF; CDR3 DNA: TGTGCCAGCAGCGGACTAGCGGGCTACAATGAGCAGTTCTTC; J gene: TRBJ2-1; V gene: TRBV14; D gene: TRBD2; clone size: once
CDR3 protein: CASRNRGPPYEQYF; CDR3 DNA: TGTGCCAGCAGAAACAGGGGGCCCCCCTACGAGCAGTACTTC; J gene: TRBJ2-7; V gene: TRBV2; D gene: TRBD1; clone size: few
CDR3 protein: CASSLGDRQGRSGANVLTF; CDR3 DNA: TGCGCCAGCAGCTTGGGTGATCGACAGGGAAGATCTGGGGCCAACGTCCTGACTTTC; J gene: TRBJ2-6; V gene: TRBV5-1; D gene: TRBD1; clone size: NA
CDR3 protein: CASSPGGLGSYEQYF; CDR3 DNA: TGTGCCAGCAGCCCTGGGGGCCTCGGGTCCTACGAGCAGTACTTC; J gene: TRBJ2-7; V gene: TRBV7-2; D gene: NA; clone size: once
CDR3 protein: CASSSTGYSDTIYF; CDR3 DNA: TGTGCCAGCAGTTCCACAGGATATTCTGACACCATATATTTT; J gene: TRBJ1-3; V gene: TRBV6-5; D gene: NA; clone size: once
CDR3 protein: CASSLTVGPRTDTQYF; CDR3 DNA: TGTGCCAGCAGCTTAACGGTCGGGCCCCGCACAGATACGCAGTATTTT; J gene: TRBJ2-3; V gene: TRBV7-8; D gene: NA; clone size: NA
CDR3 protein: CASRWTETTEAFF; CDR3 DNA: TGTGCCAGCAGGTGGACAGAGACAACTGAAGCTTTCTTT; J gene: TRBJ1-1; V gene: TRBV6-1; D gene: NA; clone size: NA
CDR3 protein: CASSPGGEAKNIQYF; CDR3 DNA: TGCGCCAGCAGCCCCGGGGGAGAGGCCAAAAACATTCAGTACTTC; J gene: TRBJ2-4; V gene: TRBV4-1; D gene: NA; clone size: NA
CDR3 protein: CASSPGQNGYTF; CDR3 DNA: TGTGCCAGCAGTCCGGGACAGAATGGCTACACCTTC; J gene: TRBJ1-2; V gene: TRBV2; D gene: TRBD1; clone size: NA
CDR3 protein: CASSQEAGYEDGYTF; CDR3 DNA: TGCGCCAGCAGCCAAGAGGCAGGGTATGAGGATGGCTACACCTTC; J gene: TRBJ1-2; V gene: TRBV4-3; D gene: NA; clone size: NA
CDR3 protein: CASSLAGGPGDTQYF; CDR3 DNA: TGCGCCAGCAGCTTGGCGGGAGGGCCTGGAGATACGCAGTATTTT; J gene: TRBJ2-3; V gene: TRBV5-1; D gene: TRBD2; clone size: once
CDR3 protein: CASSTRRHFGYEQYF; CDR3 DNA: TGTGCCAGCAGCACCCGCAGACACTTCGGATACGAGCAGTACTTC; J gene: TRBJ2-7; V gene: TRBV28; D gene: NA; clone size: NA
CDR3 protein: CASSKHPGLAGGWTGELFF; CDR3 DNA: TGTGCCAGCAGTAAACACCCGGGACTAGCGGGGGGCTGGACCGGGGAGCTGTTTTTT; J gene: TRBJ2-2; V gene: TRBV9; D gene: TRBD2; clone size: NA
CDR3 protein: CASSVPIDGNRYGYTF; CDR3 DNA: TGTGCCAGCAGCGTCCCGATTGATGGGAATAGGTATGGCTACACCTTC; J gene: TRBJ1-2; V gene: TRBV9; D gene: NA; clone size: NA
CDR3 protein: CATSRYSGTDIYGYTF; CDR3 DNA: TGTGCCACCAGCAGGTATTCCGGGACAGATATCTATGGCTACACCTTC; J gene: TRBJ1-2; V gene: TRBV15; D gene: TRBD1; clone size: many